The entry below gives a single TCR beta chain sequence along with its context. Original handling: Reference gene primer amplification in the assay estimated nucleated cell counts. The repertoire was sequenced with immunoSEQ multiplex PCR; TCRdb's copy has only in-frame clones and lacks some. That table is the source of V, J and clone size, and D and trimming were worked out from the DNA. The data contain tens of thousands of clones, 80% to 90% of them singletons. The data derive from a study of blood T cell repertoires in COVID-19. As for the study in general: COVID-19 samples, acute and convalescent, were from the United States, Italy and Spain.

This CDR3 is built from 17 residues. V shed 5 bases, J shed 6 bases, and the junction held 13 bases outside the gene matches. From germline, CDR1 is SGHNT and CDR2 YENEEA. The V and J genes are TRBV11-3 and TRBJ2-2; TRBD1 agrees at 9 bases. The source of this sequence is a man between 65 and 80 years old with active COVID-19. Input material: peripheral blood. The CDR3 DNA follows: TGTGCCAGCAGCCCGAACCCACAGGGGGCAGGGGCCGGGGAGCTGTTTTTT. Protein sequence: CASSPNPQGAGAGELFF.